Included here is one T cell receptor (beta chain) sequence, with context. Its antigen is as yet unknown. The CDR3 extends over 15 amino acids. Germline V gene lookup returns CDR1 SGHTA and CDR2 FQGNSA. The source of the sample is a study of monozygotic twins with inflammatory bowel disease. General study results and limits: Using the inverse Simpson index, IBD patients had lower TCRbeta diversity than healthy co-twins.

TCRdb reanalyzed the 5' RACE reads, giving one entry per CDR3 protein sequence and no DNA. The clone table shows around 380,000 distinct CDR3 sequences, with the ten largest holding around 2.3%. The sample taken for sequencing was blood. This clonotype originated in a human donor with ulcerative colitis or Crohn's disease, or a healthy co-twin of an affected twin (not recorded which). The chain joins TRBV7-2 to TRBJ2-3; the D gene TCRdb calls, TRBD1, cannot be checked with no DNA. The CDR3 sequence: CASSLASPPSDTQYF.